A single sample is the source of the 24 T cell receptor beta chains below, sequenced in a study of breast tumors, draining lymph nodes, adjacent tissues. TCRdb redid the calling of the multiplex PCR reads with MiXCR, one entry per CDR3 protein. The sample includes under 110,000 distinct CDR3 sequences, about 29% of them seen just once. Axillary draining lymph nodes of breast cancer patients supplied the node samples. Material for sequencing was axillary lymph node tissue. The receptor source for this set is a female donor with breast cancer. Some clones in this sample may be carry-over from other donors' samples.

In its sample, this clonotype was seen many times. Possible read error: a much larger clone is one base away. The J gene is TRBJ2-5, the V gene TRBV20-1, with 8 positions matching TRBD2. Per germline, CDR1 DFQATT and CDR2 SNEGSKA (reference sequence). The CDR3 has 14 amino acids. CDR3: CSATGLAFQATQYF. The CDR3 coding sequence is TGCAGTGCTACAGGACTAGCATTCCAAGCGACCCAGTACTTC.

This clonotype came up many times. The gene calls are TRBV5-8 and TRBJ2-5; D is undetermined. Germline V gene lookup returns CDR1 SGHTS and CDR2 YDEGEE. The CDR3 has 13 amino acids. The V and J ends lost 0 bases and 7 bases respectively, with 10 bases between them. The CDR3 protein is CASSLDGTGTQYF. CDR3 DNA: TGTGCCAGCAGCTTGGACGGTACGGGGACCCAGTACTTC.

This clonotype was detected many times. V gene TRBV20-1 combines with J gene TRBJ2-7; no definite D call. CDR1 is DFQATT, CDR2 SNEGSKA, per germline (reference sequence). The V and J ends lost 6 bases and 6 bases respectively, with 18 bases between them. The CDR3 is made up of 13 amino acids. CDR3: CSAFQDLSLEQYF. CDR3 DNA sequence: TGCAGTGCCTTCCAAGATCTCTCGCTCGAGCAGTACTTC.

This clonotype was picked up many times. The gene calls are TRBV18 and TRBJ2-7; no definite D call. The V gene's germline CDR1 is KGHSH and CDR2 LQKENI. The CDR3 sequence is 14 residues long. Trimming took 6 bases from V and 3 from J, leaving 15 bases between them. CDR3 in DNA: TGTGCCAGCTCGGTACTCGACACGGTCTACGAGCAGTACTTC. Translated: CASSVLDTVYEQYF.

This clonotype came up many times. V and J are TRBV19 and TRBJ2-1; possibly TRBD1 or TRBD2 for D (5 bases each). V shed 6 bases and J shed 7 bases, with 19 bases lying between them. The germline V gene has CDR1 LNHDA and CDR2 SQIVND (reference sequence). The CDR3 contains 15 residues. CDR3 sequence (DNA): TGTGCCAGTAGGGAGGTCCAGGGCCGCCGGAATGAGCAGTTCTTC. Amino acid sequence: CASREVQGRRNEQFF.

This clonotype has a count of ten or more. The V call is TRBV11-2, the J call TRBJ2-7, with TRBD2 identical over 9 bases. This CDR3 spans 18 amino acids. The junction had 22 bases not matched to a gene; V was cut back by 7 bases and J by 6 bases. The germline CDR1 and CDR2 sequences are SGHAT and FQNNGV. The DNA of the CDR3 is TGTGCCAGCAAGGGACCCCTCGGTATTTTAGCGGGAGTTTCCGAGCAGTACTTC. Translating gives CASKGPLGILAGVSEQYF.

This clonotype appeared many times. V usage is TRBV20-1 and J usage is TRBJ2-7; D uncertain. V shed 1 base and J shed 4 bases, with 5 bases lying between them. The CDR3 is 11 amino acids. In germline, CDR1 is DFQATT, CDR2 SNEGSKA (reference sequence). The CDR3 nucleotides read TGCAGTGCTAGAGGCCCATACGAGCAGTACTTC. Residues: CSARGPYEQYF.

A remark on this clonotype: It may be a read error: a sequence one base away is much more abundant. This CDR3 fails to terminate in the conserved phenylalanine or tryptophan, so it likely reflects a read error. The gene calls are TRBV5-4 and TRBJ1-2; 7 nucleotides line up with TRBD1. V lost 4 bases, J lost 1 base, and 7 bases stayed unmatched. Per the germline V gene, CDR1 is SGHNT and CDR2 is YYREEE (reference sequence). There are 15 residues in the CDR3. CDR3 amino acids: CASSPGTEINYGYTL. CDR3 DNA sequence: TGTGCCAGCAGCCCCGGGACAGAAATTAACTATGGCTACACCCTC.

As for this clonotype: Relative to the germline gene, one junction end is altered; a read error may explain this. The CDR3 loop is CASSQGGDTGAFF. The CDR3 coding sequence is TGCGCCAGCAGCCAAGGAGGGGACACTGGAGCTTTCTTT. This chain links TRBV4-3 with TRBJ1-1, with D perhaps TRBD1 (6 bases). CDR3 length: 13 amino acids. Per the germline V gene, CDR1 is LGHNA and CDR2 is YSLEER.

The chain carries TRBV7-6 and TRBJ1-2; D call uncertain. V was shortened by 1 base and J by 0 bases, with 9 bases between the two germline ends. The CDR3 is 15 amino acids. Per germline, CDR1 SGHVS and CDR2 FNYEAQ. The DNA of the CDR3 is TGTGCCAGCAGCTTAGAGGTGAACCCTAACTATGGCTACACCTTC. Amino acid sequence: CASSLEVNPNYGYTF.

A remark on this clonotype: It may be a read error: a sequence one base away is much more abundant. This chain connects TRBV12-3 or TRBV12-4 to TRBJ2-1; D not certain. The CDR3 length is 15 residues. CDR3 region: CASKSLRPANNGQFF. In DNA form, the CDR3 reads TGTGCCAGCAAATCTCTCCGTCCAGCAAACAATGGGCAGTTCTTC.

This clonotype came up many times. This chain links TRBV3-1 with TRBJ2-7; 10 bases agree with TRBD1. The CDR3 length is 18 residues. With V trimmed by 1 base and J by 2 bases, 11 bases remained unmatched. The germline CDR1 and CDR2 sequences are LGHDT and YNNKEL (reference sequence). The CDR3 protein is CASSQVGQGLRDPYEQYF. Written as DNA, the CDR3 is TGTGCCAGCAGCCAAGTGGGACAGGGGCTTAGGGACCCCTACGAGCAGTACTTC.

This clonotype appeared many times. The chain couples TRBV7-6 to TRBJ2-1; D is ambiguous. This CDR3 contains 12 residues. V gave up 0 bases and J gave up 8 bases, with 5 bases separating them. The germline V gene encodes CDR1 SGHVS and CDR2 FNYEAQ. CDR3 in DNA: TGTGCCAGCAGCTTAGCCCGCGATGAGCAGTTCTTC. Translation gives CASSLARDEQFF.

This clonotype was detected ten times or more. The chain has TRBV4-3 and TRBJ2-1; 11 bases line up with TRBD1. The V gene's germline CDR1 is LGHNA and CDR2 YSLEER. The CDR3 is 16 residues long. V lost 3 bases to trimming and J lost 6 bases; unmatched junction nucleotides: 7. In nucleotides, the CDR3 is TGCGCCAGCAGCCAGGGGGCCGGGACAGGGGGCAATGAGCAGTTCTTC. Translation: CASSQGAGTGGNEQFF.

This clonotype was observed at least ten times. The V and J genes are TRBV20-1 and TRBJ2-7, with D perhaps matching TRBD2 (5 bases). The CDR3 is 12 amino acids. Per germline, CDR1 DFQATT and CDR2 SNEGSKA (reference sequence). The ends were cut back, 5 bases at V and 1 base at J, with 9 bases in the middle. Here the CDR3 reads CSAATGSYEQYF. CDR3 bases: TGCAGTGCTGCGACGGGGTCCTACGAGCAGTACTTC.

This clonotype has at least ten counts. The chain employs TRBV5-6 and TRBJ2-7; D call uncertain. Per the germline V gene, CDR1 is SGHDT and CDR2 is YYEEEE. This CDR3 contains 14 residues. The V gene lost 7 bases and the J gene lost 3 bases, with 17 bases spanning the gap. CDR3 region: CASAAGPKVYEQYF. CDR3 bases: TGTGCCAGCGCCGCAGGACCTAAAGTCTACGAGCAGTACTTC. Using reference TRBV5-6 and TRBJ2-7 for the parts outside the CDR3, the full variable domain is DAGVTQSPTHLIKTRGQQVTLRCSPKSGHDTVSWYQQALGQGPQFIFQYYEEEERQRGNFPDRFSGHQFPNYSSELNVNALLLGDSALYLCASAAGPKVYEQYFGPGTRLTVT.

The table lists this clonotype with many counts. This chain connects TRBV4-3 to TRBJ2-2; D gene unclear. This CDR3 contains 15 residues. In germline, CDR1 is LGHNA, CDR2 YSLEER. The V gene lost 3 bases and the J gene lost 1 base, with 9 bases spanning the gap. The chain's CDR3 is CASSQEYRNTGELFF. CDR3 coding DNA: TGCGCCAGCAGCCAGGAATACAGGAACACCGGGGAGCTGTTTTTT.

Worth noting for this clonotype: This CDR3 fails to terminate in the conserved phenylalanine or tryptophan, so it likely reflects a read error. The DNA is omitted, as the CDR3 cannot be located on it reliably, and the CDR3 follows TCRdb's listing. V gene TRBV3-1 combines with J gene TRBJ1-2; the DNA was not compared with TRBD1, the D call given in the table. The CDR3 totals 12 residues, both ends included. Per germline, CDR1 LGHDT and CDR2 YNNKEL (reference sequence). CDR3 protein: CASSQRVGVCTI.

Concerning this clonotype itself: The conserved final phenylalanine or tryptophan is absent from the CDR3, which likely points to a read error. The CDR3 spells CASSQTGQGEAFC. The CDR3 coding sequence is TGCGCCAGCAGCCAGACGGGACAGGGTGAAGCTTTCTGT. The gene calls are TRBV4-3 and TRBJ1-1; 9 bases are shared with TRBD1. This CDR3 region has 13 residues. With V trimmed by 3 bases and J by 7 bases, 3 bases remained unmatched. Per the germline V gene, CDR1 is LGHNA and CDR2 is YSLEER.

The V and J genes are TRBV5-5 and TRBJ1-1, with D possibly being TRBD1 (5 bases). The CDR3 sequence is 15 residues long. Trimming cost V 4 bases and J 1 base, with 14 bases left between them. Germline CDR1 is SGHKS and CDR2 is YYEKEE (reference sequence). CDR3 sequence (DNA): TGTGCCAGCAGCAACATACAGGTTGGGAACACTGAAGCTTTCTTT. Amino acid sequence: CASSNIQVGNTEAFF. Full variable domain (missing parts from reference TRBV5-5 and TRBJ1-1): DAGVTQSPTHLIKTRGQQVTLRCSPISGHKSVSWYQQVLGQGPQFIFQYYEKEERGRGNFPDRFSARQFPNYSSELNVNALLLGDSALYLCASSNIQVGNTEAFFGQGTRLTVV.

This chain uses TRBV6-7 with TRBJ1-3, with D maybe TRBD1 (5 bases). TRBV6-7 qualifies as an ORF whose function is uncertain. Deletions cut 0 bases from V and 0 bases from J, with 9 bases between. This CDR3 has 16 amino acids. The DNA for the CDR3 is TGTGCCAGCAGTTACTCCAAGACAGCCTCTGGAAACACCATATATTTT. The encoded protein is CASSYSKTASGNTIYF.

This clonotype occurred many times. The chain is built from TRBV28 and TRBJ2-7; 9 bases line up with TRBD2. The CDR3 length is 15 residues. Germline V lookup: CDR1 MDHEN, CDR2 SYDVKM. V was clipped by 3 bases and J by 1 base; unmatched bases: 4. The CDR3 bases are TGTGCCAGCAGTTTTTTTACTAGCGGGTCCTACGAGCAGTACTTC. This encodes CASSFFTSGSYEQYF.

Many counts were recorded for this clonotype. This may be a read error: a much more frequent sequence differs by one nucleotide. CDR3 nucleotide sequence: TGCAGTGCTAGGGGTCTAGCGGGATCCTCCGAGCAGTACTTC. This codes for CSARGLAGSSEQYF. This chain connects TRBV20-1 to TRBJ2-7, with 9 bases that match TRBD2. Germline CDR1 reads DFQATT; CDR2 reads SNEGSKA (reference sequence). There are 14 residues in the CDR3.

Ten or more counts support this clonotype. This sequence joins TRBV9 and TRBJ2-4, with D maybe TRBD1 (6 bases). Germline lookup yields CDR1 SGDLS and CDR2 YYNGEE. CDR3 length: 14 amino acids. The ends were cut back, 5 bases at V and 10 bases at J, with 19 bases in the middle. The DNA for the CDR3 is TGTGCCAGCAGTGAGCCCAAACAGGGCGGAATTCAGTACTTC. Protein: CASSEPKQGGIQYF.